Shown below are 28 T cell receptor beta chains from a single sample sequenced in a study of cytomegalovirus exposure and HLA in healthy donors. Using immunoSEQ multiplex PCR, the repertoire was profiled, and TCRdb retains in-frame clones only, with some absent. This table has over 110,000 clones, approximately 86% appearing once. The sequenced material came from PBMCs. These receptors were collected from a young man in good health and CMV-seropositive.

The rearrangement uses TRBV19 and TRBJ1-5; D not resolved. Germline V gives CDR1 LNHDA, CDR2 SQIVND (reference sequence). The CDR3 totals 15 residues. V lost 3 bases, J lost 1 base, and 10 bases lay in between. CDR3 in amino acids: CASSIPGKSNQPQHF. CDR3 bases: TGTGCCAGTAGTATTCCGGGAAAAAGCAATCAGCCCCAGCATTTT.

V is TRBV7-6 and J is TRBJ2-7; 10 bases map to TRBD2. There are 17 residues in the CDR3. With 1 base clipped from V and 5 bases from J, the junction kept 11 bases outside the gene matches. In germline, CDR1 is SGHVS, CDR2 FNYEAQ. The CDR3 spells CASSLEPPASGSHEQYF. The CDR3 nucleotides read TGTGCCAGCAGCTTAGAACCCCCGGCTAGCGGGAGCCACGAGCAGTACTTC.

On this clone itself: This same CDR3 is encoded by further DNA sequences in the sample. The chain is built from TRBV6-5 and TRBJ1-3; D not certain. Looked up from germline, CDR1 is MNHEY and CDR2 is SVGAGI. The CDR3 covers 13 residues. Trimming removed 0 bases at V and 4 bases at J, with 4 bases between. The CDR3 nucleotides are TGTGCCAGCAGTTACTCATCGGGAAACACCATATATTTT. Translating it yields CASSYSSGNTIYF.

This rearrangement joins TRBV30 to TRBJ2-5; no clear D gene. The CDR3 covers 11 residues. The germline V gene has CDR1 GTSNPN and CDR2 SVGIG (reference sequence). Trimming pared 4 bases from V and 5 bases from J, leaving 8 bases between. The CDR3 region has the DNA TGTGCCTGGACTAGTCTTGAGACCCAGTACTTC. It yields the protein CAWTSLETQYF.

V gene TRBV7-3 combines with J gene TRBJ2-5; 9 nucleotides line up with TRBD1. V was pared by 5 bases and J by 4 bases, with 5 bases of the junction left unmatched. CDR1 and CDR2 from the germline V gene are SGHTA and FQGTGA. This CDR3 is built from 14 residues. CDR3 region: CASSGTGRGETQYF. CDR3 sequence (DNA): TGTGCCAGCAGCGGGACAGGGCGCGGAGAGACCCAGTACTTC.

The chain employs TRBV29-1 and TRBJ2-2, with D unclear. CDR1 and CDR2 from the germline V gene are SQVTM and ANQGSEA. Between the trimmed V and J ends, which lost 4 bases and 3 bases, there was a span of 9 bases. The CDR3 has 13 amino acids. As DNA, the CDR3 is TGCAGCGTTGCTGAGCAAGACACCGGGGAGCTGTTTTTT. Translated: CSVAEQDTGELFF.

The chain couples TRBV7-9 to TRBJ1-5; D uncertain. This CDR3 spans 13 amino acids. Trimming took 0 bases from V and 7 from J, leaving 7 bases between them. CDR1 and CDR2 from the germline V gene are SEHNR and FQNEAQ (reference sequence). The CDR3, as DNA: TGTGCCAGCAGCTTAGCCTACCTCCAGCCCCAGCATTTT. Translated: CASSLAYLQPQHF.

The chain couples TRBV4-2 to TRBJ2-1; 7 positions match TRBD2. The CDR3 contains 13 residues. V lost 3 bases to trimming and J lost 15 bases; unmatched junction nucleotides: 11. The V gene's germline CDR1 is LGHNA and CDR2 YNFKEQ. The CDR3 spells CASSQGRVGVGFF. As DNA, the CDR3 is TGTGCCAGCAGCCAGGGGAGGGTGGGAGTCGGGTTCTTC.

The genes are TRBV27 and TRBJ2-1; 9 nucleotides agree with TRBD2. The germline V gene has CDR1 MNHEY and CDR2 SMNVEV (reference sequence). This CDR3 has 14 residues. Unmatched junction bases numbered 8, after V lost 9 bases and J lost 5 bases. CDR3 bases: TGTGCCAGTACCGGACTAGCGACCGACAATGAGCAGTTCTTC. The encoded protein is CASTGLATDNEQFF.

The chain uses TRBV5-1 and TRBJ2-2; D is perhaps TRBD1 (6 bases). The V end lost 2 bases, the J end lost 1 base, and 6 bases lay between the germline ends. CDR1 and CDR2 (germline): SGHRS, YFSETQ. This CDR3 contains 14 residues. The DNA of the CDR3 is TGCGCCAGCAGCTTACAGGGGAACACCGGGGAGCTGTTTTTT. Its protein is CASSLQGNTGELFF.

The rearrangement joins TRBV18 to TRBJ1-2; maybe TRBD1 (6 bases). This CDR3 contains 14 residues. Germline V gene sequence: CDR1 KGHSH, CDR2 LQKENI. Deletions cut 5 bases from V and 7 bases from J, with 17 bases between. The chain's CDR3 is CASSSQGGIGGYTF. CDR3 bases: TGTGCCAGCTCATCACAGGGAGGTATCGGTGGCTACACCTTC.

The V gene is TRBV10-3, the J gene TRBJ2-1; 14 bases agree with TRBD2. Germline values: CDR1 ENHRY, CDR2 SYGVKD. This CDR3 has 17 amino acids. V lost 6 bases and J lost 3; bases outside the gene matches: 7. This chain's CDR3 is CAISGTSGSDNYNEQFF. In DNA, the CDR3 is TGTGCCATCAGCGGGACTAGCGGGAGTGATAACTACAATGAGCAGTTCTTC.

This rearrangement joins TRBV10-3 to TRBJ1-5; 10 bases match TRBD1. CDR3 size: 15 residues. V shed 6 bases, J shed 5 bases, and the junction held 7 bases outside the gene matches. CDR1 and CDR2 (germline): ENHRY, SYGVKD. CDR3 DNA: TGTGCCATCAGCCGCGACAGGGGGCGAGATCAGCCCCAGCATTTT. Translation gives CAISRDRGRDQPQHF.

V and J are TRBV18 and TRBJ2-7; 7 bases agree with TRBD2. The CDR3 sequence is 15 residues long. Germline V gene data show CDR1 as KGHSH and CDR2 as LQKENI. Trimming cost V 0 bases and J 1 base; bases outside gene matches: 3. The CDR3 is CASSPPLAASYEQYF. The CDR3 DNA reads as TGTGCCAGCTCACCACCTCTAGCGGCTTCCTACGAGCAGTACTTC.

The chain has TRBV9 and TRBJ2-3, with 12 nucleotides matching TRBD2. The germline V gene encodes CDR1 SGDLS and CDR2 YYNGEE. The J segment lost 4 bases and the V segment lost 1 base, leaving 7 bases of the junction unmatched. CDR3 size: 17 residues. DNA of the CDR3: TGTGCCAGCAGCGTATCTAGCGGGGGGGCTCTCTCAGATACGCAGTATTTT. Its translation: CASSVSSGGALSDTQYF. Full variable domain (missing parts from reference TRBV9 and TRBJ2-3): DSGVTQTPKHLITATGQRVTLRCSPRSGDLSVYWYQQSLDQGLQFLIQYYNGEERAKGNILERFSAQQFPDLHSELNLSSLELGDSALYFCASSVSSGGALSDTQYFGPGTRLTVL.

This chain uses TRBV5-1 with TRBJ2-5, with 11 bases that match TRBD1. The J segment lost 4 bases and the V segment lost 4 bases, leaving 9 bases of the junction unmatched. The CDR3 is 16 residues long. Germline V CDR1 and CDR2: SGHRS, YFSETQ. CDR3 residues: CASSGGDRGGLETQYF. In DNA, the CDR3 is TGCGCCAGCAGCGGCGGGGACAGGGGGGGTTTAGAGACCCAGTACTTC.

This clone was picked up many times. This chain uses TRBV4-2 with TRBJ1-4, with 8 bases identical to TRBD1. V dropped 4 bases and J dropped 7; count of bases not matched to a gene: 8. Germline V gene lookup returns CDR1 LGHNA and CDR2 YNFKEQ. The length of the CDR3 is 15 residues. The CDR3 nucleotides are TGTGCCAGCAGCCCCGGACAGGGAGGAGGTGAAAAACTGTTTTTT. Its protein is CASSPGQGGGEKLFF.

V is TRBV28 and J is TRBJ2-7, with 7 nucleotides matching TRBD1. Germline V gene sequence: CDR1 MDHEN, CDR2 SYDVKM. Trimming at V came to 8 bases and at J to 3 bases, leaving 4 bases not matched to a gene. CDR3 length: 12 residues. The CDR3 sequence is CASRDSYYEQYF. CDR3 in DNA: TGTGCCAGCCGGGACAGCTACTACGAGCAGTACTTC. The whole variable domain, remainder taken from reference TRBV28 and TRBJ2-7, is DVKVTQSSRYLVKRTGEKVFLECVQDMDHENMFWYRQDPGLGLRLIYFSYDVKMKEKGDIPEGYSVSREKKERFSLILESASTNQTSMYLCASRDSYYEQYFGPGTRLTVT.

The chain uses TRBV12-5 and TRBJ2-7; D unresolved. Trimming shortened V by 1 base and J by 6 bases, and 13 bases separated the two germline ends. The germline V gene has CDR1 LGHNT and CDR2 FRNRAP. This CDR3 region has 14 residues. CDR3 coding DNA: TGTGCTAGTGGTTTGGGACTTACCCTCGGCGAGCAGTACTTC. Protein product: CASGLGLTLGEQYF.

The V call is TRBV7-3, the J call TRBJ2-1; TRBD1 aligns across 10 bases. Unmatched junction bases numbered 4, after V lost 6 bases and J lost 8 bases. The germline gives CDR1 SGHTA, CDR2 FQGTGA. This CDR3 has 13 residues. The CDR3 nucleotides read TGTGCCAGCAGACAGACAGGGGGCGATGAGCAGTTCTTC. Protein: CASRQTGGDEQFF.

This rearrangement joins TRBV15 to TRBJ2-5; no clear D gene. V gave up 3 bases and J gave up 0 bases, with 14 bases separating them. The germline CDR1 and CDR2 sequences are LNHNV and YYDKDF (reference sequence). The CDR3 runs 16 residues. The CDR3, as DNA: TGTGCCACCAGCAGCTCTACGCTCAAATACCAAGAGACCCAGTACTTC. It encodes CATSSSTLKYQETQYF.

The J gene is TRBJ2-7, the V gene TRBV7-9; D ambiguous. This CDR3 spans 13 amino acids. The V gene's germline CDR1 is SEHNR and CDR2 FQNEAQ (reference sequence). V was trimmed by 5 bases and J by 6 bases, leaving 14 bases between them. The CDR3 nucleotides are TGTGCCAGCAGCCTAGAAGAGGTGGGCGAGCAGTACTTC. Translated, it gives CASSLEEVGEQYF.

The J gene is TRBJ2-1, the V gene TRBV7-8; 13 bases map to TRBD2. Germline values: CDR1 SGHVS, CDR2 FQNEAQ. The CDR3 runs 14 residues. The V and J ends lost 8 bases and 5 bases, in that order; junction bases with no gene match: 3. CDR3 sequence: CASFGLAGDNEQFF. CDR3 nucleotides: TGTGCCAGCTTCGGACTAGCGGGAGACAATGAGCAGTTCTTC.

This clone was observed a single time. This sequence joins TRBV7-3 and TRBJ2-7; possible D gene TRBD2, 5 bases. Trimming shortened V by 2 bases and J by 3 bases, and 11 bases separated the two germline ends. CDR1 SGHTA and CDR2 FQGTGA come from the germline V gene. The CDR3 spans 14 residues. CDR3 protein: CASSLGGPHYEQYF. CDR3 nucleotides: TGTGCCAGCAGCTTAGGAGGACCTCACTACGAGCAGTACTTC.

V usage is TRBV27 and J usage is TRBJ2-3; 8 nucleotides align to TRBD1. V lost 4 bases and J lost 0; bases outside the gene matches: 3. This CDR3 has 15 amino acids. CDR1 and CDR2 from the germline V gene are MNHEY and SMNVEV (reference sequence). DNA for the CDR3: TGTGCCAGCAGTTCCAGACAGGGGAGCACAGATACGCAGTATTTT. This sequence encodes CASSSRQGSTDTQYF.

The CDR3 bases are TGTGCCTGGAGCCGGTCGGTGAACACTGAAGCTTTCTTT. As protein: CAWSRSVNTEAFF. This rearrangement joins TRBV30 to TRBJ1-1, with D uncertain. Germline loops: CDR1 GTSNPN, CDR2 SVGIG (reference sequence). The length of the CDR3 is 13 residues. Between the trimmed V and J ends, which lost 3 bases and 0 bases, there was a span of 8 bases.

This chain links TRBV5-6 with TRBJ2-1, with 8 positions matching TRBD1. Unmatched junction bases numbered 2, after V lost 1 base and J lost 2 bases. CDR1 SGHDT and CDR2 YYEEEE come from the germline V gene. The CDR3 is made up of 15 amino acids. The CDR3, as DNA: TGTGCCAGCAGCTTGATACAGGGGGCCTACAATGAGCAGTTCTTC. Protein product: CASSLIQGAYNEQFF. Combining the CDR3 with reference TRBV5-6 and TRBJ2-1 gives the whole variable domain DAGVTQSPTHLIKTRGQQVTLRCSPKSGHDTVSWYQQALGQGPQFIFQYYEEEERQRGNFPDRFSGHQFPNYSSELNVNALLLGDSALYLCASSLIQGAYNEQFFGPGTRLTVL.

The genes are TRBV27 and TRBJ2-1; the match to TRBD2 covers 9 bases. CDR1 and CDR2 (germline): MNHEY, SMNVEV (reference sequence). This CDR3 comprises 15 residues. J gave up 3 bases and V 6 bases, and 6 bases lay outside the gene matches. CDR3: CASSLSGRIYNEQFF. The CDR3 DNA sequence: TGTGCCAGCAGCCTTAGCGGGAGAATCTACAATGAGCAGTTCTTC.